A selection of T cell receptor beta chains follows, all from one sample in a study of T cells expressing NK-cell markers. For each CDR3 protein, TCRdb gives one entry from its re-call of the 5' RACE reads, without DNA. The sample includes a few hundred thousand distinct CDR3 sequences. The sequenced sample consisted of blood T cells: a sorted CD56 or NKG2C T cell subset, CD4+ or CD8+ T cells, or bulk PBMC T cells (not recorded which). These receptor sequences come from a young man in good health. CDR3s include the opening cysteine and the closing phenylalanine or tryptophan. Each record gives: J gene, V gene, CDR3 protein.

TRBJ2-7 TRBV6-5 CASITNGEQYF
TRBJ2-3 TRBV7-2 CASSLGGQVPTDTQYF
TRBJ2-1 TRBV7-2 CASSLPTGGEQFF
TRBJ2-7 TRBV27 CASKHGTNSPYEQYF
TRBJ2-1 TRBV9 CASSVVSGTGRYNEQFF
TRBJ1-2 TRBV5-4 CASTWSVGYTF
TRBJ2-4 TRBV12-3/TRBV12-4 CASSSPAPEQRNIQYF
TRBJ2-1 TRBV2 CASRGTQDNEQFF
TRBJ2-1 TRBV10-3 CAISESGPSKYNEQFF
TRBJ2-5 TRBV20-1 CSADTGTSGREETQYF
TRBJ2-5 TRBV18 CASSPGTRRETQYF
TRBJ2-7 TRBV12-3/TRBV12-4 CASTSGTLIVEQYF
TRBJ2-1 TRBV13 CASNDRGGSSYNEQFF
TRBJ2-3 TRBV19 CASETGGADTQYF
TRBJ2-3 TRBV6-5 CASSYSGLAGGDTQYF
TRBJ1-2 TRBV29-1 CSVEGRSGVGYGYTF
TRBJ2-3 TRBV6-5 CASRQDRGRWDTQYF
TRBJ2-1 TRBV9 CASSVEFLDLSSYNEQFF
TRBJ2-5 TRBV18 CASSPSHLETQYF
TRBJ2-5 TRBV20-1 CSAPPVGGQETQYF
TRBJ2-3 TRBV11-2 CASSFTPPGQDTQYF
TRBJ2-1 TRBV9 CASSHGGNNEQFF
TRBJ2-3 TRBV15 CATSRGGGVGDTQYF
TRBJ2-5 TRBV7-9 CASSLVGTATQETQYF
TRBJ2-4 TRBV6-5 CASSSTLLAKNIQYF
TRBJ1-1 TRBV9 CASSVAQGRDDEAFF
TRBJ1-6 TRBV6-1 CASRFGTANNSPLHF
TRBJ2-7 TRBV10-3 CAIGGLAARKEQYF
TRBJ1-4 TRBV7-8 CASSLVRGPNEKLFF
TRBJ1-1 TRBV3-1 CASSHRTGHAFF